This TCR beta chain originates from a study of identical twins. TCRdb used MiXCR to reprocess the 5' RACE reads, holding one entry per CDR3 protein. The table lists 450,000 or so distinct CDR3 sequences, about 24% of them singletons. Per the germline V gene, CDR1 is DFQATT and CDR2 is SNEGSKA (reference sequence). J was trimmed by 2 bases and V by 3 bases; bases with no gene match: 2. The CDR3 contains 14 residues. This sample was also put to use in a study of T cells expressing NK-cell markers.

Sequencing input: CD4+ T cells sorted from blood. The chain couples TRBV20-1 to TRBJ2-5; TRBD1 aligns across 11 bases. The receptor's source is a woman under 30 in good health. The CDR3 sequence is CSARGDRGQETQYF. The CDR3 DNA sequence: TGCAGTGCTAGGGGGGACAGGGGGCAAGAGACCCAGTACTTC.